This T cell receptor (beta chain) was observed in a study of blood T cell repertoires in COVID-19. The overall study: Samples of COVID-19 (acute and convalescent) were obtained from the United States, Italy and Spain.

The CDR3 is 15 amino acids. CDR1 is SGHAT, CDR2 FQNNGV, per germline. V gave up 4 bases and J gave up 0 bases; unmatched junction bases: 3. Per the original data handling: Estimates of nucleated cell counts were drawn from the amplification of reference gene primers. Some clones are missing from TCRdb's copy, which holds only in-frame ones; the method was immunoSEQ multiplex PCR. That table gives V, J and clone size, and the DNA gave D and trimming. Altogether more than 350,000 clones are present, over 75% being singletons, with the ten largest covering 8% to 13%. Enrolment of Seattle patients took place during active infection, and they were followed longitudinally.

Sequenced material: peripheral blood. The V call is TRBV11-2, the J call TRBJ1-3, with 7 bases that match TRBD1. This TCR came from a woman between 25 and 40 years old with COVID-19, enrolled during active disease. The CDR3 protein is CASSSQGLSGNTIYF. The CDR3 nucleotides are TGTGCCAGCAGCTCACAGGGGCTCTCTGGAAACACCATATATTTT. The entire variable domain, with the rest obtained from reference TRBV11-2 and TRBJ1-3, is as follows: EAGVAQSPRYKIIEKRQSVAFWCNPISGHATLYWYQQILGQGPKLLIQFQNNGVVDDSQLPKDRFSAERLKGVDSTLKIQPAKLEDSAVYLCASSSQGLSGNTIYFGEGSWLTVV.